A single sample is the source of the 27 T cell receptor beta chains below, sequenced in a study of EBV T-cell therapy then PD-1 blockade in nasopharyngeal carcinoma. Treatment indicated: AdE1-LMPpoly-expanded autologous EBV-specific T-cell therapy followed by anti-PD-1 nivolumab. Using immunoSEQ multiplex PCR, the repertoire was profiled, and TCRdb retains in-frame clones only, with some absent. The repertoire holds about 22,000 clones, with roughly four fifths as singletons. No antigens are known for them. The specimen comprised CD8+ T cells from blood, sampled at day -245 from a patient whose treatment included autologous EBV-specific T cells and nivolumab. These receptor sequences come from a middle-aged man with nasopharyngeal carcinoma.

CDR3 amino acids: CASSLWLEDTGELFF. The CDR3 region has the DNA TGTGCCAGCAGTTTGTGGCTCGAGGACACCGGGGAGCTGTTTTTT. V usage is TRBV27 and J usage is TRBJ2-2; D unclear. Germline assignment: CDR1 MNHEY and CDR2 SMNVEV (reference sequence). Trimming pared 3 bases from V and 3 bases from J, leaving 11 bases between. The CDR3 contains 15 residues.

The chain couples TRBV10-3 to TRBJ2-7, with 8 bases lining up with TRBD1. The germline V gene has CDR1 ENHRY and CDR2 SYGVKD. This CDR3 is 15 amino acids long. Trimming removed 3 bases from V and 0 bases from J; junction bases left unmatched: 4. CDR3 residues: CAISDPTGVSYEQYF. The CDR3 DNA reads as TGTGCCATCAGTGATCCGACAGGGGTCTCCTACGAGCAGTACTTC.

J is TRBJ2-1 and V is TRBV5-8; no clear D gene. Per the germline V gene, CDR1 is SGHTS and CDR2 is YDEGEE. This CDR3 has 12 residues. The V and J ends lost 6 bases and 7 bases respectively, with 11 bases between them. CDR3 nucleotides: TGTGCCAGCATCAACGTCGGGAATGAGCAGTTCTTC. Translation gives CASINVGNEQFF.

In its sample, this clone ranks as medium-sized. The gene calls are TRBV7-3 and TRBJ1-3; the D gene is possibly TRBD1 (6 bases). From germline, CDR1 is SGHTA and CDR2 FQGTGA. Trimming stripped 3 bases from V and 0 bases from J, with 9 bases between. The CDR3 runs to 15 residues. In DNA, the CDR3 is TGTGCCAGCAGCTTGGGGGCAGTCTCTGGAAACACCATATATTTT. Protein sequence: CASSLGAVSGNTIYF.

V and J are TRBV7-8 and TRBJ2-7; 7 nucleotides match TRBD2. Germline CDR1 SGHVS, CDR2 FQNEAQ. J gave up 12 bases and V 1 base, and 9 bases lay outside the gene matches. This CDR3 contains 13 residues. CDR3 coding DNA: TGTGCCAGCAGCTTAGTTCTAGACCGCGGGAGGTACTTC. Translating it yields CASSLVLDRGRYF. The whole variable domain, remainder taken from reference TRBV7-8 and TRBJ2-7, is GAGVSQSPRYKVAKRGQDVALRCDPISGHVSLFWYQQALGQGPEFLTYFQNEAQLDKSGLPSDRFFAERPEGSVSTLKIQRTQQEDSAVYLCASSLVLDRGRYFGPGTRLTVT.

This chain uses TRBV6-1 with TRBJ2-3, with TRBD2 matching over 8 bases. V was pared by 2 bases and J by 0 bases, with 4 bases of the junction left unmatched. From germline, CDR1 is MNHNS and CDR2 SASEGT. The CDR3 contains 16 residues. The CDR3 spells CASSESSGGSTDTQYF. In DNA, the CDR3 is TGTGCCAGCAGTGAATCAAGCGGGGGTAGCACAGATACGCAGTATTTT.

The chain links TRBV7-3 to TRBJ2-2, with 9 bases that match TRBD1. J gave up 6 bases and V 5 bases, and 4 bases lay outside the gene matches. Germline CDR1 and CDR2: SGHTA and FQGTGA. The CDR3 has 14 residues. CDR3 in DNA: TGTGCCAGCAGCCCGGGGACAGGGCCCGGGGAGCTGTTTTTT. It specifies CASSPGTGPGELFF.

The chain carries TRBV6-4 and TRBJ2-1; D might be TRBD2 (7 bases). The CDR3 spans 16 residues. The V end lost 7 bases, the J end lost 9 bases, and 25 bases lay between the germline ends. The germline V gene encodes CDR1 MRHNA and CDR2 SNTAGT. As DNA, the CDR3 is TGTGCCAGCACCGAGGGGGGGGGATCTGCAATTACTGAGCAGTTCTTC. Translation: CASTEGGGSAITEQFF.

The chain has TRBV21-1 and TRBJ2-7; TRBD1, as called in the table, went unchecked against the DNA. TRBV21-1 is a pseudogene. The CDR3 has 16 residues. The CDR3 reads CASSISGQGARYEQYF. DNA for the CDR3: TGTGCCAGCAGCATTTCAGGACAGGGGGCTCGGTACGAGCAGTACTTC.

J is TRBJ2-1 and V is TRBV6-4, with TRBD2 matching 11 bases. Germline lookup yields CDR1 MRHNA and CDR2 SNTAGT. After removal of 6 bases from V and 5 bases from J, the junction contained 6 bases not matched to a gene. This CDR3 has 15 amino acids. CDR3 residues: CASSQLAGEHNEQFF. The CDR3, as DNA: TGTGCCAGCAGCCAACTAGCGGGGGAGCACAATGAGCAGTTCTTC.

The V and J genes are TRBV27 and TRBJ1-2; the D gene is possibly TRBD1 (6 bases). The ends were cut back, 4 bases at V and 3 bases at J, with 15 bases in the middle. The V gene's germline CDR1 is MNHEY and CDR2 SMNVEV (reference sequence). This CDR3 region has 15 residues. The CDR3 protein is CASSSTGHGYYGYTF. CDR3 nucleotides: TGTGCCAGCAGTTCGACGGGACATGGCTACTATGGCTACACCTTC.

The chain couples TRBV7-2 to TRBJ1-2; D is undetermined. The V end lost 1 base, the J end lost 9 bases, and 15 bases lay between the germline ends. Germline assignment: CDR1 SGHTA and CDR2 FQGNSA. This CDR3 comprises 14 residues. The CDR3 coding sequence is TGTGCCAGCAGCTTAGACCCCGTAGGGAATCGCTACACCTTC. This encodes CASSLDPVGNRYTF.

The gene calls are TRBV6-5 and TRBJ2-1; D ambiguous. Deletions cut 2 bases from V and 2 bases from J, with 1 base between. Germline CDR1 MNHEY, CDR2 SVGAGI. This CDR3 spans 12 amino acids. CDR3 DNA: TGTGCCAGCAGTTACACCTACAATGAGCAGTTCTTC. Its protein is CASSYTYNEQFF.

The chain joins TRBV13 to TRBJ2-3; D gene unclear. Trimming left V 0 bases short and J 2 bases short, with 6 bases between. Germline lookup yields CDR1 PRHDT and CDR2 FYEKMQ (reference sequence). The CDR3 spans 14 residues. The CDR3 loop reads CASSLGLVTDTQYF. DNA of the CDR3: TGTGCCAGCAGCTTAGGGCTCGTCACAGATACGCAGTATTTT.

J is TRBJ1-5 and V is TRBV4-1; D gene unclear. With 1 base removed from V and 7 bases from J, the gap between germline ends came to 11 bases. This CDR3 has 14 residues. CDR1 MGHRA and CDR2 YSYEKL come from the germline V gene. In nucleotides, the CDR3 is TGCGCCAGCAGCCAAGCAGCACGTGGCCAGCCCCAGCATTTT. The encoded protein is CASSQAARGQPQHF.

This clone came up a few times. This chain connects TRBV12-3 or TRBV12-4 to TRBJ1-1; D gene unclear. Trimming pared 2 bases from V and 6 bases from J, leaving 4 bases between. CDR3 length: 11 amino acids. The CDR3 DNA sequence: TGTGCCAGCAGTTTAACAGCTGAAGCTTTCTTT. This codes for CASSLTAEAFF.

The chain links TRBV5-1 to TRBJ1-1; no firm D call. V lost 1 base and J 0 bases, leaving 10 bases between the germline ends. The germline V gene has CDR1 SGHRS and CDR2 YFSETQ. There are 15 residues in the CDR3. The CDR3 loop reads CASSLTGAVNTEAFF. CDR3 nucleotide sequence: TGCGCCAGCAGCTTGACGGGCGCGGTGAACACTGAAGCTTTCTTT.

This clone was counted a few times. The V call is TRBV27, the J call TRBJ1-1, with D hard to call. Trimming pared 3 bases from V and 6 bases from J, leaving 8 bases between. This CDR3 has 12 amino acids. The germline gives CDR1 MNHEY, CDR2 SMNVEV (reference sequence). CDR3 coding DNA: TGTGCCAGCAGTTTCACCGGCTCTGAAGCTTTCTTT. Its protein is CASSFTGSEAFF.

The CDR3 coding sequence is TGTGCCAGCAGCGTAGGCAGCTATGGCTACACCTTC. Encoded protein: CASSVGSYGYTF. This chain links TRBV9 with TRBJ1-2; the D is unclear. The length of the CDR3 is 12 residues. Germline lookup yields CDR1 SGDLS and CDR2 YYNGEE. V lost 0 bases and J 4 bases, leaving 4 bases between the germline ends.

As to this clone: Other DNA sequences in this sample translate to the same CDR3. The rearrangement joins TRBV6-1 to TRBJ1-5; D unresolved. Germline V gene lookup returns CDR1 MNHNS and CDR2 SASEGT. V was shortened by 1 base and J by 0 bases, with 4 bases between the two germline ends. The CDR3 runs to 14 residues. The CDR3 DNA sequence: TGTGCCAGCAGTGAAGGATATAGCAATCAGCCCCAGCATTTT. Its protein is CASSEGYSNQPQHF.

The chain joins TRBV15 to TRBJ1-5; no firm D call. V was trimmed by 0 bases and J by 5 bases, leaving 11 bases between them. The CDR3 runs 15 residues. In germline, CDR1 is LNHNV, CDR2 YYDKDF (reference sequence). The CDR3 reads CATSREGDGHQPQHF. Written as DNA, the CDR3 is TGTGCCACCAGCAGAGAGGGTGACGGGCATCAGCCCCAGCATTTT. The whole variable domain, remainder taken from reference TRBV15 and TRBJ1-5, is DAMVIQNPRYQVTQFGKPVTLSCSQTLNHNVMYWYQQKSSQAPKLLFHYYDKDFNNEADTPDNFQSRRPNTSFCFLDIRSPGLGDTAMYLCATSREGDGHQPQHFGDGTRLSIL.

This clone is judged medium-sized. In DNA form, the CDR3 reads TGTGCCAGCAGCTTGATCGTAGCGGGGCTCGAGCAGTACTTC. This translates into CASSLIVAGLEQYF. The chain employs TRBV5-5 and TRBJ2-7, with TRBD2 matching 8 bases. The V segment lost 1 base and the J segment 6 bases; nucleotides outside the gene matches: 6. The CDR3 is 14 amino acids. Germline-derived CDR1 and CDR2 are SGHKS and YYEKEE (reference sequence).

This clone has a handful of counts. V gene TRBV5-1 combines with J gene TRBJ1-5; D uncertain. V lost 4 bases and J lost 3, with 8 bases in between. Germline assignment: CDR1 SGHRS and CDR2 YFSETQ. There are 13 residues in the CDR3. CDR3 sequence: CASSRGFNQPQHF. For the CDR3, the DNA is TGCGCCAGCAGCCGAGGGTTCAATCAGCCCCAGCATTTT. The entire variable domain, with the rest obtained from reference TRBV5-1 and TRBJ1-5, is as follows: KAGVTQTPRYLIKTRGQQVTLSCSPISGHRSVSWYQQTPGQGLQFLFEYFSETQRNKGNFPGRFSGRQFSNSRSEMNVSTLELGDSALYLCASSRGFNQPQHFGDGTRLSIL.

The chain combines TRBV5-4 with TRBJ2-7; D is unresolved. V was shortened by 0 bases and J by 0 bases, with 7 bases between the two germline ends. CDR3 length: 14 residues. CDR1 is SGHNT and CDR2 is YYREEE in the germline V gene (reference sequence). The CDR3 sequence: CASSLVASSYEQYF. The CDR3 nucleotides are TGTGCCAGCAGCTTGGTTGCTAGCTCCTACGAGCAGTACTTC.

CDR3 amino acids: CASSQERAGYEQYF. The CDR3 coding sequence is TGCGCCAGCAGCCAAGAACGGGCAGGGTACGAGCAGTACTTC. The chain carries TRBV4-3 and TRBJ2-7; D may be TRBD1 (5 bases). The CDR3 has 14 amino acids. Germline assignment: CDR1 LGHNA and CDR2 YSLEER. Between the trimmed V and J ends, which lost 0 bases and 4 bases, there was a span of 10 bases.

The count of this clone is one. The rearrangement links TRBV9 to TRBJ1-2; no clear D. Trimming cost V 3 bases and J 4 bases, with 10 bases left between them. The CDR3 contains 13 residues. Germline V lookup: CDR1 SGDLS, CDR2 YYNGEE. The CDR3 bases are TGTGCCAGCAGCGGACGCAAGATCTATGGCTACACCTTC. Protein product: CASSGRKIYGYTF. Variable domain in full (rest from reference TRBV9 and TRBJ1-2): DSGVTQTPKHLITATGQRVTLRCSPRSGDLSVYWYQQSLDQGLQFLIQYYNGEERAKGNILERFSAQQFPDLHSELNLSSLELGDSALYFCASSGRKIYGYTFGSGTRLTVV.

The chain joins TRBV7-9 to TRBJ1-5; 9 positions agree with TRBD1. The CDR3 consists of 14 residues. The J segment lost 6 bases and the V segment lost 6 bases, leaving 6 bases of the junction unmatched. CDR1 is SEHNR and CDR2 is FQNEAQ in the germline V gene (reference sequence). This chain's CDR3 is CASSQTGGPQPQHF. For the CDR3, the DNA is TGTGCCAGCAGTCAAACAGGGGGCCCTCAGCCCCAGCATTTT.